This paragraph reports one T cell receptor beta chain. Its antigen is as yet unknown. Per the germline V gene, CDR1 is MGHRA and CDR2 is YSYEKL. The CDR3 is made up of 12 amino acids. The ends were cut back, 0 bases at V and 9 bases at J, with 9 bases in the middle. These donors, healthy bone marrow donors, were studied. Researchers ran the PCR with 60 Vbeta and 13 Jbeta primers. TCRdb's table, derived via immunoSEQ multiplex PCR, lists solely in-frame clones and lacks some. The table lists 140,000 or so clones, 75% to 90% of them singletons. The data were taken from a study of cytomegalovirus exposure and HLA in healthy donors. Whole-study results and caveats: It was likely that a cluster of highly shared sequence variants was a sequencing artifact. V- and J-gene trimming in TCR beta was tied to a missense DCLRE1C variant by an analysis performed later.

The sample was PBMCs. This TCR was sampled from a female donor in good health and CMV-seronegative. V gene TRBV4-1 combines with J gene TRBJ2-7; D is uncertain. CDR3 loop: CASSQDSRGQYF. DNA of the CDR3: TGCGCCAGCAGCCAAGATTCTAGAGGGCAGTACTTC.